Presented here are 13 T cell receptor beta chains from one specimen sequenced in a study of immune evolution from preneoplasia to lung adenocarcinoma. Sequenced by immunoSEQ multiplex PCR; TCRdb stores in-frame clones only, minus some. The top ten hold about 4.4% of the sample, which has 6,200 or so clones, approximately 85% seen once. The sample consisted of FFPE invasive lung adenocarcinoma tissue. All receptors come from a person between 45 and 75 years old with lung adenocarcinoma.

This sequence joins TRBV7-2 and TRBJ2-7; 8 positions match TRBD1. With 1 base clipped from V and 4 bases from J, the junction kept 6 bases outside the gene matches. The CDR3 has 15 residues. Germline assignment: CDR1 SGHTA and CDR2 FQGNSA. The CDR3 loop is CASSLVAGGAYEQYF. The CDR3 DNA is TGTGCCAGCAGCTTAGTTGCAGGGGGCGCTTACGAGCAGTACTTC.

V usage is TRBV18 and J usage is TRBJ1-2; 8 bases line up with TRBD1. Germline V gene lookup returns CDR1 KGHSH and CDR2 LQKENI. There are 14 residues in the CDR3. With V trimmed by 4 bases and J by 4 bases, 5 bases remained unmatched. CDR3 sequence (DNA): TGTGCCAGCTCACTTCGACAGGGGACCTATGGCTACACCTTC. Translation: CASSLRQGTYGYTF.

This sequence joins TRBV27 and TRBJ2-3; D not certain. The CDR3 runs 15 residues. V lost 4 bases and J 2 bases, leaving 13 bases between the germline ends. The germline gives CDR1 MNHEY, CDR2 SMNVEV (reference sequence). CDR3: CASSSPPLSTDTQYF. As DNA, the CDR3 is TGTGCCAGCAGTTCCCCCCCCCTCTCCACAGATACGCAGTATTTT.

The rearrangement links TRBV5-1 to TRBJ1-3; D uncertain. Germline loops: CDR1 SGHRS, CDR2 YFSETQ. The CDR3 runs to 15 residues. The V gene lost 0 bases and the J gene lost 0 bases, with 7 bases spanning the gap. This CDR3 reads CASSLDSRSGNTIYF. CDR3 bases: TGCGCCAGCAGCTTGGACAGTCGCTCTGGAAACACCATATATTTT.

The genes are TRBV19 and TRBJ2-5, with D maybe TRBD2 (5 bases). V dropped 0 bases and J dropped 5 bases, with 13 bases sitting between them. CDR3 size: 15 residues. In germline, CDR1 is LNHDA, CDR2 SQIVND (reference sequence). CDR3 protein: CASSIDGGPRETQYF. The DNA for the CDR3 is TGTGCCAGTAGTATAGATGGAGGCCCCCGGGAGACCCAGTACTTC.

For the CDR3, the DNA is TGTGCCAGCAAACACCGATATAGGGGCGGGACCCGCTACGAGCAGTACTTC. Translating it yields CASKHRYRGGTRYEQYF. V and J are TRBV25-1 and TRBJ2-7; D is possibly TRBD2 (6 bases). The CDR3 spans 17 residues. V lost 7 bases and J lost 3, with 25 bases in between. Germline V CDR1 and CDR2: MGHDK, SYGVNS.

The rearrangement joins TRBV20-1 to TRBJ1-1; no reliable D call. This CDR3 has 11 amino acids. V was pared by 3 bases and J by 8 bases, with 10 bases between. Germline V gives CDR1 DFQATT, CDR2 SNEGSKA (reference sequence). The CDR3 protein is CSASRFGEAFF. CDR3 DNA: TGCAGTGCTAGTCGATTCGGAGAAGCTTTCTTT.

The chain recombines TRBV7-8 with TRBJ2-2, with D maybe TRBD1 (6 bases). The V gene lost 7 bases and the J gene lost 7 bases, with 13 bases spanning the gap. Germline V gene lookup returns CDR1 SGHVS and CDR2 FQNEAQ. This CDR3 has 13 amino acids. The CDR3 DNA reads as TGTGCCAGCAACCCACTAGGGGGCGGGGAGCTGTTTTTT. Translated, it gives CASNPLGGGELFF.

J is TRBJ1-5 and V is TRBV28; D ambiguous. Germline V gives CDR1 MDHEN, CDR2 SYDVKM. This CDR3 comprises 13 residues. V gave up 5 bases and J gave up 4 bases, with 9 bases separating them. CDR3 DNA: TGTGCCAGCAGTCCCCCGGTTAATCAGCCCCAGCATTTT. This translates into CASSPPVNQPQHF.

This clone came up once. The rearrangement joins TRBV2 to TRBJ2-3; D remains unclear. V was pared by 6 bases and J by 5 bases, with 9 bases between. The CDR3 extends over 12 amino acids. Germline V CDR1 and CDR2: SNHLY, FYNNEI. In DNA form, the CDR3 reads TGTGCCAGCAGCGAGGAACGAGATACGCAGTATTTT. It is translated as CASSEERDTQYF.

This clone was counted between two and nine times. This sequence joins TRBV7-9 and TRBJ2-3; no firm D call. The germline V and J ends were trimmed by 0 bases and 0 bases, with 10 bases remaining between them. The CDR3 runs 16 residues. Germline V gives CDR1 SEHNR, CDR2 FQNEAQ (reference sequence). The CDR3 region is CASSLARNFSTDTQYF. The CDR3 DNA follows: TGTGCCAGCAGCTTAGCACGGAATTTCAGCACAGATACGCAGTATTTT.

The V and J genes are TRBV6-5 and TRBJ1-5, with no clear D. Per the germline V gene, CDR1 is MNHEY and CDR2 is SVGAGI. This CDR3 contains 14 residues. V was trimmed by 7 bases and J by 1 base, leaving 11 bases between them. This CDR3 reads CASMQFGSNQPQHF. The CDR3 DNA reads TGTGCCAGCATGCAATTCGGGAGCAATCAGCCCCAGCATTTT.

Here the CDR3 DNA reads TGTGCCAGCCCTTTACTAGCGGGAAGCCAAGAGACCCAGTACTTC. This encodes CASPLLAGSQETQYF. The rearrangement joins TRBV9 to TRBJ2-5; 10 nucleotides match TRBD2. Germline V lookup: CDR1 SGDLS, CDR2 YYNGEE. V was clipped by 7 bases and J by 1 base; unmatched bases: 7. This CDR3 contains 15 residues.